The clone carrying this T cell receptor beta chain was counted only a few times. Its specificity is not known. The record originates from a study of beta chain features in type 1 diabetes. Study results and limitations: Insertions were fewer and deletions more numerous at VDJ junctions in type 1 diabetes patients.

Reverse transcribing all isolated RNA meant expressed TCRB transcripts were sequenced. The assay was immunoSEQ multiplex PCR, and TCRdb's table has in-frame clones only and misses some. The sample carries around 450,000 clones, about an eighth recorded once. Trimming shortened V by 2 bases and J by 4 bases, and 12 bases separated the two germline ends. Germline V CDR1 and CDR2: SGHDN, FVKESK. The CDR3 spans 14 residues. This clonotype was sampled from a young woman in good health. The chain couples TRBV14 to TRBJ2-7; the D call may be TRBD1 or TRBD2 (5 bases each). Input material: naive CD4+ T cells from blood. The CDR3 loop reads CASSQPGRNYEQYF. The CDR3 nucleotides are TGTGCCAGCAGCCAACCGGGACGGAATTACGAGCAGTACTTC.